Below are 11 T cell receptor beta chains sequenced from a single sample in a study of T-cell reconstitution after alpha-beta-depleted transplantation in children. General study results and limits: At one year after transplant, newly produced T cells mostly accounted for T-cell counts and diversity.

The library targeted TCRbeta and was prepared with unique molecular identifiers. MiXCR, applied by TCRdb to the PCR reads, yields one record per CDR3 protein. The table records around 270,000 distinct CDR3 sequences, almost 8% of them present only once. These receptors are not linked to any known antigen. The sequencing used peripheral blood, collected 360 days after TCRalphabeta/CD19-depleted stem cell transplant. The origin of the receptors is a female patient aged 2-10 years who had a stem cell transplant for Fanconi anemia, so the T cells may come from the graft donor.

This clonotype occurred a few times. The genes are TRBV30 and TRBJ2-3; D is uncertain. This CDR3 region has 11 residues. The V gene lost 5 bases and the J gene lost 1 base, with 4 bases spanning the gap. Germline values: CDR1 GTSNPN, CDR2 SVGIG (reference sequence). DNA of the CDR3: TGTGCCTGGCAGGGCACAGATACGCAGTATTTT. Amino acids: CAWQGTDTQYF.

This clonotype has a count of ten or more. The CDR3 coding sequence is TGTGCCAGCAGTTACGGCGCTTCTGAGCAGTTCTTC. Translated: CASSYGASEQFF. The gene calls are TRBV6-2 or TRBV6-3 and TRBJ2-1; D call uncertain. V was pared by 2 bases and J by 9 bases, with 8 bases between. The CDR3 is made up of 12 amino acids. Germline loops: CDR1 MNHEY, CDR2 SVGEGT.

The rearrangement uses TRBV10-3 and TRBJ1-4; D is possibly TRBD1 (5 bases). CDR3 size: 15 residues. Trimming shortened V by 6 bases and J by 4 bases, and 15 bases separated the two germline ends. The germline gives CDR1 ENHRY, CDR2 SYGVKD. CDR3: CAISSPRDGNEKLFF. CDR3 DNA: TGTGCCATCAGCTCCCCACGGGACGGTAATGAAAAACTGTTTTTT.

This clonotype occurred many times. This CDR3 reads CASSPGTGFYEQYF. CDR3 DNA sequence: TGTGCCAGCTCACCGGGGACAGGGTTCTACGAGCAGTACTTC. The chain combines TRBV18 with TRBJ2-7, with 9 bases matching TRBD1. V lost 3 bases to trimming and J lost 3 bases; unmatched junction nucleotides: 3. Germline loops: CDR1 KGHSH, CDR2 LQKENI. This CDR3 spans 14 amino acids.

This clonotype was detected many times. The CDR3: CASSRGTEGGNEQFF. The CDR3 nucleotides read TGCGCCAGCAGCCGCGGGACTGAGGGGGGCAATGAGCAGTTCTTC. This sequence joins TRBV5-1 and TRBJ2-1, with D perhaps being TRBD1 or TRBD2 (6 bases each). Per the germline V gene, CDR1 is SGHRS and CDR2 is YFSETQ. V lost 4 bases and J 6 bases, leaving 17 bases between the germline ends. The CDR3 contains 15 residues. Drawing the rest from reference TRBV5-1 and TRBJ2-1, the complete variable domain is KAGVTQTPRYLIKTRGQQVTLSCSPISGHRSVSWYQQTPGQGLQFLFEYFSETQRNKGNFPGRFSGRQFSNSRSEMNVSTLELGDSALYLCASSRGTEGGNEQFFGPGTRLTVL.

The gene calls are TRBV28 and TRBJ2-7, with D hard to call. Germline lookup yields CDR1 MDHEN and CDR2 SYDVKM. This CDR3 has 15 amino acids. V was cut by 6 bases and J by 1 base, with 16 bases left in between. For the CDR3, the DNA is TGTGCCAGCAGCCCCTACCGACGGAATTCCTACGAGCAGTACTTC. Translated, it gives CASSPYRRNSYEQYF.

A remark on this clonotype: It may be a read error: a sequence one base away is much more abundant. Here the CDR3 omits its conserved ending phenylalanine or tryptophan, so a read error is the likely source. J is TRBJ1-2 and V is TRBV12-3 or TRBV12-4; D is unresolved. CDR3 length: 14 residues. Trimming took 3 bases from V and 2 from J, leaving 10 bases between them. CDR3 sequence: CASSFVGTNYGYTI. The CDR3 nucleotides read TGTGCCAGCAGTTTTGTGGGAACCAACTATGGCTACACCATC.

In its sample, this clonotype was seen a few times. The chain has TRBV27 and TRBJ1-1; no clear D. The CDR3 is made up of 14 amino acids. Germline CDR1 and CDR2: MNHEY and SMNVEV (reference sequence). V dropped 5 bases and J dropped 3 bases, with 13 bases sitting between them. The CDR3 region has the DNA TGTGCCAGCAGTCCCACCGGGAAGCACACTGAAGCTTTCTTT. Translating gives CASSPTGKHTEAFF.

The V and J genes are TRBV30 and TRBJ2-2; 7 nucleotides align to TRBD2. The CDR3 runs 16 residues. Trimming cost V 0 bases and J 7 bases; bases outside gene matches: 11. Per the germline V gene, CDR1 is GTSNPN and CDR2 is SVGIG (reference sequence). CDR3 in DNA: TGTGCCTGGAGTGTAACTGCGGGAGTGGGTAGCGGGGAGCTGTTTTTT. It translates to CAWSVTAGVGSGELFF.

This clonotype was observed many times. The CDR3 protein is CASSLLGSGQYF. DNA for the CDR3: TGTGCCAGCAGTTTACTAGGTTCGGGGCAGTATTTT. The J gene is TRBJ2-3, the V gene TRBV27; D gene unclear. V gave up 2 bases and J gave up 11 bases, with 11 bases separating them. The CDR3 covers 12 residues. Germline-derived CDR1 and CDR2 are MNHEY and SMNVEV (reference sequence).

Turning to this clonotype: The missing conserved phenylalanine or tryptophan at the end of this CDR3 makes a read error likely. The chain uses TRBV20-1 and TRBJ1-2, with a tentative D call TRBD1 (6 bases). This CDR3 is 14 amino acids long. The germline CDR1 and CDR2 sequences are DFQATT and SNEGSKA (reference sequence). CDR3 region: CSARVGGYNYGYTV. For the CDR3, the DNA is TGCAGTGCCAGAGTAGGGGGGTATAACTATGGCTACACCGTC.